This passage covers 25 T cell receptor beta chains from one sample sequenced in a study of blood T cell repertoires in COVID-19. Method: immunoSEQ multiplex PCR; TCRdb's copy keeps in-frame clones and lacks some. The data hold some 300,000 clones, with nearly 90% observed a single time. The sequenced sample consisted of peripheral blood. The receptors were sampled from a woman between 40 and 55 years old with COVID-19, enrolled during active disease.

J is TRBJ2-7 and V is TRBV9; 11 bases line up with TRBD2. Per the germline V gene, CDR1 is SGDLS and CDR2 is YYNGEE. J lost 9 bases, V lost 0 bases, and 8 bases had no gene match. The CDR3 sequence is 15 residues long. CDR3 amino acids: CASSVAASGGLWQYF. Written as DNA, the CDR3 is TGTGCCAGCAGCGTAGCAGCTAGCGGGGGGCTTTGGCAGTACTTC.

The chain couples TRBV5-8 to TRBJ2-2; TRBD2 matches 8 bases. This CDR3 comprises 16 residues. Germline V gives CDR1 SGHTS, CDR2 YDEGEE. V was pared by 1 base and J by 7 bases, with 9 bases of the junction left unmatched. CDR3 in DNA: TGTGCCAGCAGCTTGAATCCGGGAGGGTTTTTCGGGGAGCTGTTTTTT. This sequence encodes CASSLNPGGFFGELFF.

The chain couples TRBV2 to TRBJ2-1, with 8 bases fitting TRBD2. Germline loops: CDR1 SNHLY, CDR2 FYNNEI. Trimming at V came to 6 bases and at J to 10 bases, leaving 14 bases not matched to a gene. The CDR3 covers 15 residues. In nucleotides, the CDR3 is TGTGCCAGCAGCGAAAAGCGGGAGATGGTTCCGGAGCAGTTCTTC. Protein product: CASSEKREMVPEQFF. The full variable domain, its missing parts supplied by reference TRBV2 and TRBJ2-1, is EPEVTQTPSHQVTQMGQEVILRCVPISNHLYFYWYRQILGQKVEFLVSFYNNEISEKSEIFDDQFSVERPDGSNFTLKIRSTKLEDSAMYFCASSEKREMVPEQFFGPGTRLTVL.

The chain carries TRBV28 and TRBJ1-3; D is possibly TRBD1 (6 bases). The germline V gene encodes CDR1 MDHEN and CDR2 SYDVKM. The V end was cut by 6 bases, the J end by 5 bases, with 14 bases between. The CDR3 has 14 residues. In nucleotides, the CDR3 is TGTGCCAGCAGCCCGCAGGGGTTTAGAAACACCATATATTTT. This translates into CASSPQGFRNTIYF.

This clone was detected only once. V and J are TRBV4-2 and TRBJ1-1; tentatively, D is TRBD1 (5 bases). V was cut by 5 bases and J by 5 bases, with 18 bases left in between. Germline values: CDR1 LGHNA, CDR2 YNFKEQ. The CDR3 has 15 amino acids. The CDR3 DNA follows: TGTGCCAGCAGCTTGGGAAGGCAGGGCGTAACTGAAGCTTTCTTT. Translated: CASSLGRQGVTEAFF.

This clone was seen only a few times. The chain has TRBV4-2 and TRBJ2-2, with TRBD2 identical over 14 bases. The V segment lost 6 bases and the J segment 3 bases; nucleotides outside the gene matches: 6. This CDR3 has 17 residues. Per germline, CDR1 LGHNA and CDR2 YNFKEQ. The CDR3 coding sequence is TGTGCCAGCAGACGGACTAGCGGGGGGAGCGACACCGGGGAGCTGTTTTTT. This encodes CASRRTSGGSDTGELFF.

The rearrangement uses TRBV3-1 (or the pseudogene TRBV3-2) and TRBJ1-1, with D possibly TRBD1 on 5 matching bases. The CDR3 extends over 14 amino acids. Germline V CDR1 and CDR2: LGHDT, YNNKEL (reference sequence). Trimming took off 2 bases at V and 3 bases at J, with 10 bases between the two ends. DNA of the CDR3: TGTGCCAGCAGCCAAACAGGCGGGGACACTGAAGCTTTCTTT. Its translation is CASSQTGGDTEAFF.

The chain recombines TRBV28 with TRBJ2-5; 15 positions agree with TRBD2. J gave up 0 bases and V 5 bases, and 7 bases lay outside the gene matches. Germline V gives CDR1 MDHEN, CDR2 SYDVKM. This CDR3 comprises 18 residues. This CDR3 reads CASSPGTSGGMYQETQYF. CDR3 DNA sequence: TGTGCCAGCAGTCCCGGGACTAGCGGGGGGATGTACCAAGAGACCCAGTACTTC.

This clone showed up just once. This CDR3 reads CASIRQGVSGTGELFF. The CDR3 DNA is TGTGCCAGTATCCGACAGGGGGTTTCAGGGACCGGGGAGCTGTTTTTT. V is TRBV19 and J is TRBJ2-2, with TRBD1 matching over 9 bases. Germline V gene data show CDR1 as LNHDA and CDR2 as SQIVND (reference sequence). CDR3 size: 16 residues. The ends lost 7 bases at V and 5 bases at J; junction bases unmatched: 11. Filled out from reference TRBV19 and TRBJ2-2, the complete variable domain reads DGGITQSPKYLFRKEGQNVTLSCEQNLNHDAMYWYRQDPGQGLRLIYYSQIVNDFQKGDIAEGYSVSREKKESFPLTVTSAQKNPTAFYLCASIRQGVSGTGELFFGEGSRLTVL.

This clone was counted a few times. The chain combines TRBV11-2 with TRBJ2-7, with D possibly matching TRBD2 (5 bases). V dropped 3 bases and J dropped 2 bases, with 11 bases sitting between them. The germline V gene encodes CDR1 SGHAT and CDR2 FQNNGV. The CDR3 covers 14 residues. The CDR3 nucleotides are TGTGCCAGCAGCTTGCGGGTGGCAGCCTACGAGCAGTACTTC. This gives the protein CASSLRVAAYEQYF.

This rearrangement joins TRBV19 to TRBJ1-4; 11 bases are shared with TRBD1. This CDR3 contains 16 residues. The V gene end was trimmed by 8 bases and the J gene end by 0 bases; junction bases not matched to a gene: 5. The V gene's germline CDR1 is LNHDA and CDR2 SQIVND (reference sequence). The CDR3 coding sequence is TGTGCCAGTCGGGACAGGGGGGGTCCAACTAATGAAAAACTGTTTTTT. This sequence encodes CASRDRGGPTNEKLFF.

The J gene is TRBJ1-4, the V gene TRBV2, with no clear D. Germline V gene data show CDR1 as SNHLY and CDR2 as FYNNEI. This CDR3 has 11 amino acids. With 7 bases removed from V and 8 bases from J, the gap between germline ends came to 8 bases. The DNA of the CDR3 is TGTGCCAGCACCCGACTAGAAAAACTGTTTTTT. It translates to CASTRLEKLFF.

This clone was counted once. The CDR3 protein is CASSVVQANTEAFF. CDR3 nucleotides: TGTGCCAGCAGCGTAGTTCAAGCGAACACTGAAGCTTTCTTT. The chain carries TRBV9 and TRBJ1-1, with D unresolved. This CDR3 is built from 14 residues. Trimming pared 0 bases from V and 1 base from J, leaving 7 bases between. From germline, CDR1 is SGDLS and CDR2 YYNGEE.

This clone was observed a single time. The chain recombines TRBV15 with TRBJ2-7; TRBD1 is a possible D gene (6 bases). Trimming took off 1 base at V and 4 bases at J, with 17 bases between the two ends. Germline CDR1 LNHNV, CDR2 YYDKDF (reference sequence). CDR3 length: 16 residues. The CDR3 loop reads CATSRVPTGSTYEQYF. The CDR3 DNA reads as TGTGCCACCAGCAGAGTCCCGACAGGTTCTACTTACGAGCAGTACTTC. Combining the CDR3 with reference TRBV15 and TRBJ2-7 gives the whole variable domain DAMVIQNPRYQVTQFGKPVTLSCSQTLNHNVMYWYQQKSSQAPKLLFHYYDKDFNNEADTPDNFQSRRPNTSFCFLDIRSPGLGDTAMYLCATSRVPTGSTYEQYFGPGTRLTVT.

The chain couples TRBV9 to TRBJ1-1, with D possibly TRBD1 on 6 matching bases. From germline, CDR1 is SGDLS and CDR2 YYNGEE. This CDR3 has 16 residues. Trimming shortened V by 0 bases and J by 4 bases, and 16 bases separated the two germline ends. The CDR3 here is CASSVGSRTAGTEAFF. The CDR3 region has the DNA TGTGCCAGCAGCGTAGGAAGCAGGACAGCCGGCACTGAAGCTTTCTTT. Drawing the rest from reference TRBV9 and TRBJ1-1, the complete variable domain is DSGVTQTPKHLITATGQRVTLRCSPRSGDLSVYWYQQSLDQGLQFLIQYYNGEERAKGNILERFSAQQFPDLHSELNLSSLELGDSALYFCASSVGSRTAGTEAFFGQGTRLTVV.

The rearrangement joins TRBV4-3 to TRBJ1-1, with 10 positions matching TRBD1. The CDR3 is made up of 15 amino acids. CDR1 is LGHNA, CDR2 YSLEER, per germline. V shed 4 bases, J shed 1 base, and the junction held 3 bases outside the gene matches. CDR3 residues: CASSLRDRGNTEAFF. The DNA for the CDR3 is TGCGCCAGCAGCCTTCGGGACAGGGGGAACACTGAAGCTTTCTTT.

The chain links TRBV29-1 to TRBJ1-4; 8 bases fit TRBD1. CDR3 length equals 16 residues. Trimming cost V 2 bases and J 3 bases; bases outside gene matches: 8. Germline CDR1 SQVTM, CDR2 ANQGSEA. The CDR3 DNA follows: TGCAGCGTTGAAATGTACAGGGGGGGACCTAATGAAAAACTGTTTTTT. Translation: CSVEMYRGGPNEKLFF.

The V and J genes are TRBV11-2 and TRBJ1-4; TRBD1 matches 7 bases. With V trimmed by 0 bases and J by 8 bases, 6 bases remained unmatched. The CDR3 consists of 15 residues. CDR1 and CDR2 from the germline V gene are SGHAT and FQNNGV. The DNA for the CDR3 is TGTGCCAGCAGCTTAGATCGGGAAGGGGGCGAAAAACTGTTTTTT. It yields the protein CASSLDREGGEKLFF.

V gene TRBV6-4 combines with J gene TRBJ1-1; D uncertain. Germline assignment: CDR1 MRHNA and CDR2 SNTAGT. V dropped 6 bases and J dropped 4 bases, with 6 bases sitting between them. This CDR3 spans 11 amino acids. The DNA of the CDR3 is TGTGCCAGCAGGGAGGGCACTGAAGCTTTCTTT. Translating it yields CASREGTEAFF.

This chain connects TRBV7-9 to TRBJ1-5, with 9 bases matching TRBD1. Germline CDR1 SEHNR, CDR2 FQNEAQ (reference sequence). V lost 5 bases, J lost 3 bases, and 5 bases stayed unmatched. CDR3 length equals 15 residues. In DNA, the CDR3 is TGTGCCAGCAGCACCGGGACAGGGTTCAATCAGCCCCAGCATTTT. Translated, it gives CASSTGTGFNQPQHF. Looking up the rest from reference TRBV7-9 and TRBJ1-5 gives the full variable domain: DTGVSQNPRHKITKRGQNVTFRCDPISEHNRLYWYRQTLGQGPEFLTYFQNEAQLEKSRLLSDRFSAERPKGSFSTLEIQRTEQGDSAMYLCASSTGTGFNQPQHFGDGTRLSIL.

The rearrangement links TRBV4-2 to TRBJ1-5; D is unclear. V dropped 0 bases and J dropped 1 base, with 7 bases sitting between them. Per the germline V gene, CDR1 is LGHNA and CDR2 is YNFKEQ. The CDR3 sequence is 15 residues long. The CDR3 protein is CASSQDLLSNQPQHF. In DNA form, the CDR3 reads TGTGCCAGCAGCCAAGATCTACTAAGCAATCAGCCCCAGCATTTT.

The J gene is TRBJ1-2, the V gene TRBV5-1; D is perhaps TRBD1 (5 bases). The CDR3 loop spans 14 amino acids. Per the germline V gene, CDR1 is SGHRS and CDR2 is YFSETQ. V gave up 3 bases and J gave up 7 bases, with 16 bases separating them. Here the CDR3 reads CASSSGLREGGYTF. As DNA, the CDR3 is TGCGCCAGCAGCTCTGGCCTCAGGGAAGGTGGCTACACCTTC.

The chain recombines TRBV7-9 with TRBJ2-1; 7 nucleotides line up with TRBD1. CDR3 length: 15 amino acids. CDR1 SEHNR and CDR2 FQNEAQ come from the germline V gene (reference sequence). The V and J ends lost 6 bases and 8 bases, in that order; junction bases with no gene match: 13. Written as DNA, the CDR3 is TGTGCCAGCAGACCGGGTGTCGGGACAGATTATGAGCAGTTCTTC. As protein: CASRPGVGTDYEQFF. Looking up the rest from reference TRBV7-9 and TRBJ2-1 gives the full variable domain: DTGVSQNPRHKITKRGQNVTFRCDPISEHNRLYWYRQTLGQGPEFLTYFQNEAQLEKSRLLSDRFSAERPKGSFSTLEIQRTEQGDSAMYLCASRPGVGTDYEQFFGPGTRLTVL.

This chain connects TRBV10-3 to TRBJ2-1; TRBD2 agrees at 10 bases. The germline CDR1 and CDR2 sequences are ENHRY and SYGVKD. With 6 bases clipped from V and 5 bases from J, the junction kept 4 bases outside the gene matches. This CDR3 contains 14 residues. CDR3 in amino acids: CAIRGLAGDNEQFF. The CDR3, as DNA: TGTGCCATCAGGGGGCTAGCGGGAGACAATGAGCAGTTCTTC.

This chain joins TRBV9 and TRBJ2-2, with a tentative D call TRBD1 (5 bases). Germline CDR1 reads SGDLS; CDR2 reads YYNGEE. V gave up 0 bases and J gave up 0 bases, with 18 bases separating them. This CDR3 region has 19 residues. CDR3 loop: CASSVVGMAGQANTGELFF. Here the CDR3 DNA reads TGTGCCAGCAGCGTAGTAGGCATGGCCGGACAAGCGAACACCGGGGAGCTGTTTTTT.